Below are 27 T cell receptor beta chains sequenced from a single sample in a study of shared clonotypes between healthy human individuals. Sequenced by immunoSEQ multiplex PCR; TCRdb stores in-frame clones only, minus some. The sample records about 490,000 clones, approximately 84% being singletons. Sequenced sample: PBMCs. These receptors originate from a woman aged 40 to 50 in good health. Some clones in this sample may be carry-over from other donors' samples.

V and J are TRBV18 and TRBJ2-5, with TRBD2 matching over 8 bases. The V gene end was trimmed by 0 bases and the J gene end by 7 bases; junction bases not matched to a gene: 10. Looked up from germline, CDR1 is KGHSH and CDR2 is LQKENI. The CDR3 loop spans 16 amino acids. The CDR3 nucleotides are TGTGCCAGCTCACCACCGGTAACAGCGGGAGAAGGGACCCAGTACTTC. Its protein is CASSPPVTAGEGTQYF.

With regard to this clone: This is likely an artifact of a read error, given a far larger clone one base away. The chain links TRBV7-9 to TRBJ2-7; 13 bases are a match to TRBD2. The CDR3 totals 15 residues. Germline V CDR1 and CDR2: SEHNR, FQNEAQ (reference sequence). CDR3 protein: CDSSTRTSGSDEQYF. CDR3 sequence (DNA): TGTGACAGCAGCACCCGGACTAGCGGGAGCGACGAGCAGTACTTC. The whole variable domain, remainder taken from reference TRBV7-9 and TRBJ2-7, is DTGVSQNPRHKITKRGQNVTFRCDPISEHNRLYWYRQTLGQGPEFLTYFQNEAQLEKSRLLSDRFSAERPKGSFSTLEIQRTEQGDSAMYLCDSSTRTSGSDEQYFGPGTRLTVT.

This clone was seen just once. This CDR3 reads CASSRLAGGPGELFF. In nucleotides, the CDR3 is TGTGCCAGCAGTAGACTAGCGGGAGGGCCCGGGGAGCTGTTTTTT. The J gene is TRBJ2-2, the V gene TRBV6-5, with 14 bases identical to TRBD2. V was clipped by 5 bases and J by 6 bases; unmatched bases: 2. The CDR3 runs 15 residues. Germline V gene lookup returns CDR1 MNHEY and CDR2 SVGAGI.

This clone showed up just once. This chain joins TRBV4-1 and TRBJ2-1; 8 bases are shared with TRBD1. Germline assignment: CDR1 MGHRA and CDR2 YSYEKL. The CDR3 covers 17 residues. Germline trimming cut 5 bases from V and 0 bases from J; bases unmatched to any gene: 9. CDR3 in DNA: TGCGCCAGCAGCGCACAGGGGGTCCTCAGCTCCTACAATGAGCAGTTCTTC. This codes for CASSAQGVLSSYNEQFF.

The rearrangement uses TRBV2 and TRBJ2-2; TRBD1 matches 8 bases. This CDR3 comprises 15 residues. V lost 6 bases, J lost 6 bases, and 9 bases stayed unmatched. Germline V CDR1 and CDR2: SNHLY, FYNNEI. CDR3 nucleotides: TGTGCCAGCAGCGGAGGACAGGGTTTAGCCGGGGAGCTGTTTTTT. It specifies CASSGGQGLAGELFF.

A note on this clone: Different DNA sequences within this sample yield the same CDR3. The chain employs TRBV28 and TRBJ2-7; 10 bases fit TRBD2. V gave up 6 bases and J gave up 2 bases; unmatched junction bases: 4. This CDR3 has 14 amino acids. CDR1 and CDR2 from the germline V gene are MDHEN and SYDVKM. DNA of the CDR3: TGTGCCAGCAGCCTAGCGGGGGAAACCTACGAGCAGTACTTC. This encodes CASSLAGETYEQYF. Full variable domain (missing parts from reference TRBV28 and TRBJ2-7): DVKVTQSSRYLVKRTGEKVFLECVQDMDHENMFWYRQDPGLGLRLIYFSYDVKMKEKGDIPEGYSVSREKKERFSLILESASTNQTSMYLCASSLAGETYEQYFGPGTRLTVT.

Remarks on this clone: Given a far larger clone just one base away, this is likely a sequencing read error. Distinct nucleotide sequences in the sample also encode this CDR3. The CDR3: CASNRGENQPQHF. The CDR3, as DNA: TGTGCCAGTAACCGTGGGGAGAATCAGCCCCAGCATTTT. This chain links TRBV28 with TRBJ1-5; D is unresolved. Trimming took 9 bases from V and 4 from J, leaving 13 bases between them. This CDR3 is built from 13 residues. The germline gives CDR1 MDHEN, CDR2 SYDVKM.

With regard to this clone: A read error is likely here: a far larger clone is one base away. Distinct nucleotide sequences in the sample also encode this CDR3. The chain combines TRBV25-1 with TRBJ2-1; 7 nucleotides agree with TRBD1. Germline CDR1 reads MGHDK; CDR2 reads SYGVNS. The J segment lost 6 bases and the V segment lost 2 bases, leaving 7 bases of the junction unmatched. The CDR3 length is 15 residues. CDR3 nucleotides: TGTGCCAGCAGTGAACCGGGGCAGGGGGTCAATGAGCAGTTCTTC. This sequence encodes CASSEPGQGVNEQFF.

This clone was picked up a small number of times. The CDR3: CAITDRDEKLFF. The CDR3 coding sequence is TGTGCCATAACGGACAGGGATGAAAAACTGTTTTTT. The gene calls are TRBV10-3 and TRBJ1-4; 8 positions match TRBD1. Germline V CDR1 and CDR2: ENHRY, SYGVKD. The CDR3 runs 12 residues. V shed 9 bases and J 6 bases; nucleotides not matched to a gene: 3.

V usage is TRBV30 and J usage is TRBJ1-1, with D possibly TRBD1 on 5 matching bases. The CDR3 consists of 13 residues. CDR1 and CDR2 (germline): GTSNPN, SVGIG (reference sequence). V was shortened by 2 bases and J by 4 bases, with 11 bases between the two germline ends. The CDR3 loop reads CAWSSGGATEAFF. For the CDR3, the DNA is TGTGCCTGGAGTTCGGGGGGAGCCACTGAAGCTTTCTTT.

This chain joins TRBV7-3 and TRBJ2-1; 10 bases match TRBD2. The CDR3 has 15 amino acids. The V and J ends lost 8 bases and 9 bases, in that order; junction bases with no gene match: 13. Germline CDR1 reads SGHTA; CDR2 reads FQGTGA. The CDR3 loop is CASSKGLAGVGEQFF. The CDR3 nucleotides read TGTGCCAGCTCAAAGGGCCTAGCGGGAGTCGGTGAGCAGTTCTTC.

The chain carries TRBV19 and TRBJ2-1; TRBD1 matches at 8 bases. The V gene end was trimmed by 10 bases and the J gene end by 9 bases; junction bases not matched to a gene: 11. Germline assignment: CDR1 LNHDA and CDR2 SQIVND (reference sequence). This CDR3 is 13 amino acids long. CDR3 nucleotides: TGTGCCACCGAACCGGTTGGGACAGGTGAGCAGTTCTTC. Translation: CATEPVGTGEQFF.

V and J are TRBV28 and TRBJ1-1; no clear D gene. The CDR3 loop spans 12 amino acids. Germline CDR1 MDHEN, CDR2 SYDVKM. Trimming left V 6 bases short and J 0 bases short, with 5 bases between. DNA for the CDR3: TGTGCCAGCAGGTTCATGAACACTGAAGCTTTCTTT. Amino acids: CASRFMNTEAFF.

The chain uses TRBV10-3 and TRBJ2-1, with 9 bases that match TRBD1. Trimming cost V 6 bases and J 4 bases; bases outside gene matches: 7. CDR3 length equals 15 residues. Germline CDR1 ENHRY, CDR2 SYGVKD. For the CDR3, the DNA is TGTGCCATCAGCCGGGACAGGGCTCGGTACAATGAGCAGTTCTTC. Protein: CAISRDRARYNEQFF.

Comments on this clone: Since a far larger clone is one base different, this is likely a read error. Lacking the conserved final phenylalanine or tryptophan, this CDR3 likely reflects a read error. The chain is built from TRBV6-5 and TRBJ2-7, with 12 positions matching TRBD2. CDR1 MNHEY and CDR2 SVGAGI come from the germline V gene. This CDR3 is 15 amino acids long. J was trimmed by 3 bases and V by 3 bases; bases with no gene match: 3. For the CDR3, the DNA is TGTGCCAGCAGTTATTCTAGCGGGAGGGGCTACGAGCAGTACCTC. This encodes CASSYSSGRGYEQYL.

The J gene is TRBJ2-1, the V gene TRBV29-1; TRBD2 matches at 14 bases. The CDR3 runs to 13 residues. The germline CDR1 and CDR2 sequences are SQVTM and ANQGSEA. V lost 8 bases, J lost 7 bases, and 4 bases stayed unmatched. In nucleotides, the CDR3 is TGCAGCTTGGGACTAGCGGGAGATAATGAGCAGTTCTTC. It codes for CSLGLAGDNEQFF.

The chain couples TRBV7-9 to TRBJ2-5; 7 bases line up with TRBD2. V shed 6 bases, J shed 6 bases, and the junction held 7 bases outside the gene matches. The CDR3 is 13 amino acids. Per germline, CDR1 SEHNR and CDR2 FQNEAQ (reference sequence). The CDR3 protein is CASSMTSSQTQYF. In DNA form, the CDR3 reads TGTGCCAGCAGTATGACTAGCTCGCAGACCCAGTACTTC.

The chain uses TRBV28 and TRBJ1-1; D unclear. The ends were cut back, 6 bases at V and 5 bases at J, with 13 bases in the middle. Germline values: CDR1 MDHEN, CDR2 SYDVKM. The CDR3 spans 13 residues. The CDR3 protein is CASREGGITEAFF. In DNA, the CDR3 is TGTGCCAGCAGAGAGGGAGGGATTACTGAAGCTTTCTTT.

Concerning this clone itself: Other DNA sequences from this sample encode an identical CDR3 as well. The chain is built from TRBV29-1 and TRBJ2-7, with 8 bases that match TRBD2. The germline V gene has CDR1 SQVTM and CDR2 ANQGSEA. CDR3 length: 14 amino acids. The ends lost 5 bases at V and 3 bases at J; junction bases unmatched: 9. In DNA, the CDR3 is TGCAGCGTTCTAGGGACTAGTTCGAGCTACGAGCAGTACTTC. Translated: CSVLGTSSSYEQYF.

The V and J genes are TRBV18 and TRBJ2-4; D is perhaps TRBD1 or TRBD2 (6 bases each). Trimming pared 2 bases from V and 8 bases from J, leaving 16 bases between. Germline loops: CDR1 KGHSH, CDR2 LQKENI. The CDR3 length is 15 residues. CDR3 amino acids: CASSPGPGAFDIQYF. The DNA of the CDR3 is TGTGCCAGCTCACCAGGGCCGGGGGCCTTTGACATTCAGTACTTC. The complete variable domain, with remaining parts taken from reference TRBV18 and TRBJ2-4, reads NAGVMQNPRHLVRRRGQEARLRCSPMKGHSHVYWYRQLPEEGLKFMVYLQKENIIDESGMPKERFSAEFPKEGPSILRIQQVVRGDSAAYFCASSPGPGAFDIQYFGAGTRLSVL.

This clone occurred once. The rearrangement links TRBV29-1 to TRBJ1-1; perhaps TRBD1 as D (6 bases). Germline CDR1 and CDR2: SQVTM and ANQGSEA. The V end lost 5 bases, the J end lost 10 bases, and 20 bases lay between the germline ends. CDR3 size: 13 residues. This chain's CDR3 is CSVTTGTPEGAFF. CDR3 nucleotide sequence: TGCAGCGTTACAACCGGGACACCGGAGGGAGCTTTCTTT.

The chain carries TRBV9 and TRBJ2-3, with a possible D match to TRBD2 (5 bases). The CDR3 has 16 amino acids. Germline V CDR1 and CDR2: SGDLS, YYNGEE. V lost 0 bases, J lost 2 bases, and 13 bases lay in between. The CDR3: CASSVGLAVITDTQYF. The CDR3 nucleotides read TGTGCCAGCAGCGTAGGGCTAGCAGTAATCACAGATACGCAGTATTTT.

The rearrangement links TRBV6-1 to TRBJ2-5, with TRBD2 matching over 12 bases. The DNA matches TRBJ2-7 better at its end, which makes the J call doubtful. CDR3 length equals 15 residues. The germline V gene has CDR1 MNHNS and CDR2 SASEGT. The CDR3 sequence: CASSRTSGTEYEQYF. Here the CDR3 DNA reads TGTGCCAGCAGTAGGACTAGCGGGACAGAATACGAGCAGTACTTC.

The chain employs TRBV28 and TRBJ2-1, with TRBD1 matching over 7 bases. After removal of 8 bases from V and 5 bases from J, the junction contained 9 bases not matched to a gene. CDR3 length: 14 amino acids. Germline CDR1 is MDHEN and CDR2 is SYDVKM. The CDR3 region is CASGLPDRDNEQFF. The CDR3 nucleotides are TGTGCCAGCGGACTTCCCGACAGGGACAATGAGCAGTTCTTC. Full variable domain (remainder filled in from reference TRBV28 and TRBJ2-1): DVKVTQSSRYLVKRTGEKVFLECVQDMDHENMFWYRQDPGLGLRLIYFSYDVKMKEKGDIPEGYSVSREKKERFSLILESASTNQTSMYLCASGLPDRDNEQFFGPGTRLTVL.

The rearrangement uses TRBV5-1 and TRBJ2-5; 8 nucleotides align to TRBD2. The germline V gene encodes CDR1 SGHRS and CDR2 YFSETQ. This CDR3 contains 13 residues. Trimming took 5 bases from V and 3 from J; bases not matched to a gene: 3. The CDR3 loop reads CASSIGGEETQYF. CDR3 DNA: TGCGCCAGCAGTATCGGGGGGGAAGAGACCCAGTACTTC.

This clone was seen a handful of times. This chain links TRBV28 with TRBJ1-1; 7 bases align to TRBD1. Germline loops: CDR1 MDHEN, CDR2 SYDVKM. V shed 1 base and J 0 bases; nucleotides not matched to a gene: 2. The CDR3 is 15 residues long. The CDR3 here is CASSLFDRVNTEAFF. The CDR3, as DNA: TGTGCCAGCAGTTTATTCGACAGGGTGAACACTGAAGCTTTCTTT. Full variable domain (remainder filled in from reference TRBV28 and TRBJ1-1): DVKVTQSSRYLVKRTGEKVFLECVQDMDHENMFWYRQDPGLGLRLIYFSYDVKMKEKGDIPEGYSVSREKKERFSLILESASTNQTSMYLCASSLFDRVNTEAFFGQGTRLTVV.

This chain connects TRBV10-3 to TRBJ2-7, with TRBD1 as a possible D gene (5 bases). In germline, CDR1 is ENHRY, CDR2 SYGVKD. This CDR3 has 17 amino acids. V was shortened by 3 bases and J by 3 bases, with 21 bases between the two germline ends. The CDR3 sequence is CAISEFRDSHESYEQYF. The CDR3, as DNA: TGTGCCATCAGTGAATTTCGTGACAGCCACGAAAGCTACGAGCAGTACTTC.